The present T cell receptor (beta chain) was sequenced within a study of CD8+CD57+ T cells in acquired aplastic anemia. Study as a whole: Quantities of DNA derived from sorted CD4+ and CD8+ cells averaged roughly 3 ug.

The use of genomic DNA as template underpinned the TCR beta VDJ and CDR3 profiling. TCRdb called the reads again in MiXCR, with one record for every CDR3 protein. This sample has some 210,000 distinct CDR3 sequences; over 60% occur once, and the top ten carry 25% to 35%. CDR1 and CDR2 from the germline V gene are ENHRY and SYGVKD. With V trimmed by 6 bases and J by 4 bases, 11 bases remained unmatched. The CDR3 extends over 16 amino acids. As concerns this clonotype: No antigen is known for it.

Findings and caveats of the study: Researchers reported that CD8+ Simpson's diversity was not significantly different in patients versus controls.

The V call is TRBV10-3, the J call TRBJ1-3; TRBD1 matches at 8 bases. The clonotype originates from a human donor in good health. Sequenced sample: sorted CD4+, CD8+, or CD8+CD57+ T cells (not recorded which) from PBMCs. The CDR3 spells CAISEASGGSGNTIYF. DNA for the CDR3: TGTGCCATCAGCGAAGCCTCAGGGGGCTCCGGAAACACCATATATTTT.